This T cell receptor (beta chain) was obtained from a study of cytotoxic CD8 clonotypes in ibrutinib-treated CLL (dated by TCRdb to about 2021). For the wider study: The cohort had some eleven relapsed/refractory and about 15 treatment-naive patients; some 17 were IGHV unmutated. The response samples were drawn at a median of 12 months into treatment, with a range of roughly 6 to 36 months. Cryopreserved peripheral blood mononuclear cells were collected before treatment, at response, and at either disease progression or sustained remission. Of the 90 or so participants in the trial, 26 had longitudinal samples available. Partial responses were observed in about 24 patients and complete responses in 2; after a median follow-up of around 64 months, remission was maintained in roughly 14 patients and progression was observed in approximately 12. An average of 255,043 productive templates and approximately 90,000 productive rearrangements was obtained per sample. Patients were still on ibrutinib when every remission and progressive disease sample was collected. Broader findings and caveats from the paper: Public clonotypes were rare and either contracted or stayed stable during treatment, and the rise in clonality at ibrutinib response reflected the expansion of private clonotypes. Sustained-remission and progressing patients did not have matched sampling times, and lymph node repertoires were not examined. Baseline clonality exceeded that of age-matched healthy donors and correlated strongly with circulating CD8+ T-cell counts. Clonality rose at ibrutinib response, remained stable during sustained remission, and dropped back toward baseline at progression.

Turning to this clone: This receptor's antigen is unknown. Base qualities are not provided; no much larger clone lies one nucleotide away.

The goal of deep resolution MiSeq sequencing was a depth between 1 in 1 million and 1 in 200,000 T cells, and coverage averaged 10x per clonotype. TCR beta libraries were generated with the immunoSEQ hsTCRB Kit. The authors' pipeline ran thus. ImmunoSEQ Data Assistant and ImmunoSEQ Analyzer were used for data analysis, and V, D and J genes were assigned according to IMGT definitions. Clonality, which ranges from 0 to 1, was calculated by subtracting the normalized Shannon entropy of productive rearrangement frequencies from one. Only overrepresented clonotypes making up at least 0.05% of the repertoire of each patient were included in the public clonotype analysis. Some 14 age-matched healthy donor repertoires from immuneACCESS served as clonality controls. As stored in TCRdb, this immuneACCESS dataset retains in-frame rearrangements with V and J assigned. A fraction of the clones does not appear; measured against another copy, unresolved V genes explain less than half of the discrepancy, and the remainder lacks a known reason. V and J calls and clone size are those listed in that table; D and trimming were worked out from the DNA. The sample table shows about 160,000 clones, and about 80% are seen once. In total, the top ten clones hold 2% to 2.5% of the sample.

Trimming removed 5 bases from V and 3 bases from J, leaving 14 bases between the germline ends. The CDR3 runs 14 amino acids, cysteine and phenylalanine included. Of all the DNA, just the CDR3 is kept, 42 bases in frame from base 1. CDR1 SGHNT and CDR2 YYREEE were looked up in the germline V gene (reference sequence). Read against the paper, the sample's time point label means: 12 months on ibrutinib. For TCR beta library preparation, 1.5 to 2.5 micrograms of genomic DNA were extracted from the cryopreserved PBMCs. Longitudinal blood samples from CLL patients receiving ibrutinib monotherapy were subjected to high-throughput TCR beta sequencing. The patients took part in an open-label, single-center phase 2 trial of ibrutinib monotherapy.

This TCR came from a human donor with chronic lymphocytic leukemia. Specimen: PBMCs, collected after 12 months of ibrutinib treatment. Recombination connected TRBV5-4 to TRBJ1-1; the D gene is perhaps TRBD1, from 5 matching bases. The sequenced DNA: TGTGCCAGCAGTACATACAGGCTCGACACTGAAGCTTTCTTT. This is translated as CASSTYRLDTEAFF. The reference TRBV5-4 and TRBJ1-1 proteins fill in what lies around the CDR3, so the full variable domain reads ETGVTQSPTHLIKTRGQQVTLRCSSQSGHNTVSWYQQALGQGPQFIFQYYREEENGRGNFPPRFSGLQFPNYSSELNVNALELDDSALYLCASSTYRLDTEAFFGQGTRLTVV.